This entry features one TCR beta chain sequence. The clone's antigen remains unknown. No much larger clonotype is one base removed from it; base qualities were not supplied. The immunoSEQ Assay, a bias-controlled multiplex PCR, was used to amplify TCRbeta CDR3 regions from genomic DNA. Processing in the source paper ran as follows. The number of nucleated cells in each sample was estimated from the amplification of reference gene primers within the assay. To quantify the absolute abundance of each unique TCRbeta CDR3 rearrangement, sequence reads were collapsed and filtered. For each sample, productive Simpson clonality was calculated as the square root of Simpson's diversity index over productive rearrangements. TCRdb obtained this table from immuneACCESS and retained in-frame rearrangements with V and J assigned. These tables miss some clones; where compared with another copy, unresolved V genes account for less than half of the shortfall, and the remainder is unexplained. V and J calls plus clone size are reproduced from that table; the DNA served to infer D and trimming. Here the sample has roughly 480,000 clones; 85% to 90% occur a single time. Around 0.92% of the sample lies in the top ten.

The data derive from a study of blood T cell repertoires in COVID-19 (dated by TCRdb to about 2020). Notes on the research overall: Samples from collaborators originated in the United States, Italy and Spain and spanned both the acute and convalescent phases of COVID-19. The prospective study material was composed of cDNA or gDNA derived from T cells, B-cell-depleted T cells, or PBMCs. Deeply sampled blood TCRbeta repertoires from subjects exposed to, actively infected with, or recovered from COVID-19 were included in the dataset. The repertoires were made available in a free public database intended to serve as a resource for research on the immune response to SARS-CoV-2. The samples were drawn from two sources: the first 160 participants of the ongoing ImmuneRACE study, and fewer than 1,500 subjects contributed by 6 global collaborators. Sample metadata almost always included a de-identified subject ID, COVID-19 status, age in years and sex. HLA class I and class II types, where available, came from metadata supplied by the sample provider rather than from assay-based typing.

General conclusions and limits of the study: The amount of clinical and demographic metadata varied by source and participant and was provided uncurated.

In Seattle, one collaborating source enrolled patients while the infection was active and tracked those patients longitudinally over the course of disease. The collaborating institutions used their own protocols to collect whole blood in K2EDTA tubes. For TCRbeta analysis, collaborators shipped samples in one of three forms: frozen whole blood, isolated PBMCs, or DNA extracted from either of those sample types. This clonotype was obtained from a man between 18 and 29 years old with COVID-19, enrolled during active disease. The material sequenced was peripheral blood.

DNA sequence: TGTGCCAGCAGCTTAGAAGTAGCCGGGACTAGGTTCTTC. This sequence encodes CASSLEVAGTRFF. The rearrangement joined TRBV7-9 to TRBJ2-1; 8 middle bases align to TRBD2. The CDR3 contains 13 residues, cysteine and phenylalanine counted. Only CDR3 DNA remains: 39 bases, in frame from the first base. Via the germline V gene (reference sequence), CDR1 is SEHNR and CDR2 FQNEAQ. Trimming takes 1 base off V and 15 bases off J; junction bases not matched to a gene: 8.